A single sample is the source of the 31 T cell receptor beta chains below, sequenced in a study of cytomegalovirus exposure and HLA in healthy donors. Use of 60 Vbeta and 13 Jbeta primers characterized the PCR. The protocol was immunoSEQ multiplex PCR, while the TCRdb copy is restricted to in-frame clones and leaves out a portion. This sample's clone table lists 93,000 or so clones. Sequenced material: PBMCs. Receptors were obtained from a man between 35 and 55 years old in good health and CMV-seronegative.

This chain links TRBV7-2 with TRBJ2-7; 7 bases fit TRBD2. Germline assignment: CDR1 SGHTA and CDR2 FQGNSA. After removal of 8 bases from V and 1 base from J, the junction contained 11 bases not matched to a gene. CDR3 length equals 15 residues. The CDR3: CASQRGGGVSYEQYF. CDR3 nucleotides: TGTGCCAGCCAGCGGGGCGGGGGTGTTTCCTACGAGCAGTACTTC.

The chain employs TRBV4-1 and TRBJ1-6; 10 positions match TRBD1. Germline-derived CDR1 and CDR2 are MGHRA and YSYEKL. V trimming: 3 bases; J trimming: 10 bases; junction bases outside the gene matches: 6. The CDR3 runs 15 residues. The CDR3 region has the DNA TGCGCCAGCAGCCATCTGACAGGGGGCCGATCACCCCTCCACTTT. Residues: CASSHLTGGRSPLHF.

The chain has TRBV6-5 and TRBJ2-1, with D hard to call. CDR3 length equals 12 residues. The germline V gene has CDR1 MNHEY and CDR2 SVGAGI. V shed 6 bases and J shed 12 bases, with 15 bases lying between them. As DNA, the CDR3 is TGTGCCAGCAGGGCCGCCTCGTTTGGGCAGTTCTTC. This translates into CASRAASFGQFF.

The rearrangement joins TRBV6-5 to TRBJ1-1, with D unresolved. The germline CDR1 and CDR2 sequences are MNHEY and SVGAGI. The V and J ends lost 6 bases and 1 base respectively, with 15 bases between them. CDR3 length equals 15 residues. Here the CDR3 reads CASSSYSVGNTEAFF. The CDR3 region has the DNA TGTGCCAGCAGCTCCTATAGCGTGGGGAACACTGAAGCTTTCTTT.

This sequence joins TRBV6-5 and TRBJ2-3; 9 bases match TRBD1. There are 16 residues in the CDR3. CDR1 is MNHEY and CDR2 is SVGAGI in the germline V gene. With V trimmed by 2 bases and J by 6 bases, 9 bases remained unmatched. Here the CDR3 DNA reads TGTGCCAGCAGTTACATTGGCACAGGGGGCATGGATACGCAGTATTTT. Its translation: CASSYIGTGGMDTQYF.

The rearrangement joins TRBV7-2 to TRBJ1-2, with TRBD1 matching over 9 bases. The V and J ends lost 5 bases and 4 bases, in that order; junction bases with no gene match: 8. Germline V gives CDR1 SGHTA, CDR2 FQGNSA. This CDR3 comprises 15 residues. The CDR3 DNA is TGTGCCAGCAGCCCTCGACAGGGACAGGGCTATGGCTACACCTTC. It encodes CASSPRQGQGYGYTF.

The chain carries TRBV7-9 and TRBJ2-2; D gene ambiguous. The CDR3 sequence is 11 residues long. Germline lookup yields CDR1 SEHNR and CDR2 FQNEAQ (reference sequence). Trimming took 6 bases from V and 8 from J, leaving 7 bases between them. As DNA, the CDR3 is TGTGCCAGCAGGTCCCCTGGGGAGCTGTTTTTT. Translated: CASRSPGELFF.

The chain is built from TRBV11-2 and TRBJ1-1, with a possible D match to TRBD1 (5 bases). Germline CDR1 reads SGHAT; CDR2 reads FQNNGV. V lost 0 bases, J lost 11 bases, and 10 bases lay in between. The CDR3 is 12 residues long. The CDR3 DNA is TGTGCCAGCAGCTTAGACGGGGGTTTCGCTTTCTTT. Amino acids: CASSLDGGFAFF.

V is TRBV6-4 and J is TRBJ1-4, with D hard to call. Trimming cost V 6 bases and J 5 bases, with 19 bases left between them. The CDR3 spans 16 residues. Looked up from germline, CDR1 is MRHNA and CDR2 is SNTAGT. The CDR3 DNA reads TGTGCCAGCAGCTGCCTCAATTTAGAGGTGAATGAAAAACTGTTTTTT. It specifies CASSCLNLEVNEKLFF.

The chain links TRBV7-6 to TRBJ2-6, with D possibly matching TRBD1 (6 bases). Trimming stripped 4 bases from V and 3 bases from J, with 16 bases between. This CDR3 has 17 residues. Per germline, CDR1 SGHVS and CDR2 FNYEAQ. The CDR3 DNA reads TGTGCCAGCAGCTCCACGACACAGGGAAGTGGGGCCAACGTCCTGACTTTC. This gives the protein CASSSTTQGSGANVLTF.

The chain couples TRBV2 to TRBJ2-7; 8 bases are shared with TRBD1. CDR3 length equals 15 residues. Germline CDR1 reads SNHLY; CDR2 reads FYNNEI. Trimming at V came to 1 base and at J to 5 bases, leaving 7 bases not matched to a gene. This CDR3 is CASSEVGTGNHEQYF. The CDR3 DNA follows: TGTGCCAGCAGTGAAGTAGGGACAGGCAACCACGAGCAGTACTTC.

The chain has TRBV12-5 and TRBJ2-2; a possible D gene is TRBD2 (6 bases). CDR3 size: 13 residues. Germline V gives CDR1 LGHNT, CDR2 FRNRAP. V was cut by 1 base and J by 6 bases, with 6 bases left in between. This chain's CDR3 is CASGLAGAGELFF. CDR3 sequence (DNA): TGTGCTAGTGGTTTGGCGGGAGCCGGGGAGCTGTTTTTT. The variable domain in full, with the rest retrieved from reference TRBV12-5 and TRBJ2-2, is DARVTQTPRHKVTEMGQEVTMRCQPILGHNTVFWYRQTMMQGLELLAYFRNRAPLDDSGMPKDRFSAEMPDATLATLKIQPSEPRDSAVYFCASGLAGAGELFFGEGSRLTVL.

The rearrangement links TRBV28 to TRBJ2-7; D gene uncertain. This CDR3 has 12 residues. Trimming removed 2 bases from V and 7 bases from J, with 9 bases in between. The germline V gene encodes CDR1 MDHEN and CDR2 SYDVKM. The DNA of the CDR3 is TGTGCCAGCAGTTTACAGGCTCGTGAGCAGTACTTC. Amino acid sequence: CASSLQAREQYF. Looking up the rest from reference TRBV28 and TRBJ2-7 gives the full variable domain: DVKVTQSSRYLVKRTGEKVFLECVQDMDHENMFWYRQDPGLGLRLIYFSYDVKMKEKGDIPEGYSVSREKKERFSLILESASTNQTSMYLCASSLQAREQYFGPGTRLTVT.

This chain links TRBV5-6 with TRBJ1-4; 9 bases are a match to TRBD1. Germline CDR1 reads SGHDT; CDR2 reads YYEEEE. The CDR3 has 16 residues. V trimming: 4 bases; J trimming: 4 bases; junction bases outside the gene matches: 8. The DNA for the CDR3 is TGTGCCAGCAGCCGCGAGCTGGGACAGGGTAATGAAAAACTGTTTTTT. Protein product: CASSRELGQGNEKLFF.

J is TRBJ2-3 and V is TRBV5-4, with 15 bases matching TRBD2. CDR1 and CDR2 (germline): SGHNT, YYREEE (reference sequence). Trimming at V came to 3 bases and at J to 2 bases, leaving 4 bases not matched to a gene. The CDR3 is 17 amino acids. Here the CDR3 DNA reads TGTGCCAGCAGCTCCGGGACTAGCGGGAGGAACACAGATACGCAGTATTTT. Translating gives CASSSGTSGRNTDTQYF.

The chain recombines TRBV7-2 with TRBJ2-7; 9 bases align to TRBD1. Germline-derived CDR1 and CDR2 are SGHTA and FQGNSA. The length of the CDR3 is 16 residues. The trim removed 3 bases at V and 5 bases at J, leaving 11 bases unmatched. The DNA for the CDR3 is TGTGCCAGCAGCTTTCAATACAGGGGGCACAGGGACGAGCAGTACTTC. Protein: CASSFQYRGHRDEQYF.

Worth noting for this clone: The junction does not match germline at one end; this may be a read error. The CDR3 loop is CVSSPQVSGELFF. The CDR3 bases are TGTGTCAGCAGCCCGCAGGTATCCGGGGAGCTGTTTTTT. This chain links TRBV11-2 with TRBJ2-2; no reliable D call. The germline V gene encodes CDR1 SGHAT and CDR2 FQNNGV. The CDR3 covers 13 residues.

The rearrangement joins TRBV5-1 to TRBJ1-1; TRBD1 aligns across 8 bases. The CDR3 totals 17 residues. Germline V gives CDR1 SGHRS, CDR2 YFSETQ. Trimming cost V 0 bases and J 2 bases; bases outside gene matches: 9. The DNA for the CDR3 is TGCGCCAGCAGCTTGGATGGACAGGGAGGCCAAAACACTGAAGCTTTCTTT. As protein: CASSLDGQGGQNTEAFF.

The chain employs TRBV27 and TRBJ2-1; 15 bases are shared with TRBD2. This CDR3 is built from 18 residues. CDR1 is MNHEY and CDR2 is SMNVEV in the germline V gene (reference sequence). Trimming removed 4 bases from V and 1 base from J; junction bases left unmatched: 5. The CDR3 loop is CASSSGLAGGPSYNEQFF. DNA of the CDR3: TGTGCCAGCAGTTCCGGACTAGCGGGAGGGCCTTCCTACAATGAGCAGTTCTTC.

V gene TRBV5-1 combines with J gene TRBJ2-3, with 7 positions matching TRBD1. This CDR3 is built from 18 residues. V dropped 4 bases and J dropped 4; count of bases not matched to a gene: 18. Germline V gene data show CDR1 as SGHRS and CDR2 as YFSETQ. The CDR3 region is CASSIGRDSQPSADTQYF. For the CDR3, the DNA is TGCGCCAGCAGCATAGGACGGGACAGCCAACCGAGCGCAGATACGCAGTATTTT.

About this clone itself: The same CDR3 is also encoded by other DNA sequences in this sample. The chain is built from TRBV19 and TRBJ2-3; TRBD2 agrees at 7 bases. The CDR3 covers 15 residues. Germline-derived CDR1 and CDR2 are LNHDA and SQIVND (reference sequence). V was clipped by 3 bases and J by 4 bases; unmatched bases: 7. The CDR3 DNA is TGTGCCAGTAGTATCGGCGGGAGTAGAGCAGATACGCAGTATTTT. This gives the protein CASSIGGSRADTQYF.

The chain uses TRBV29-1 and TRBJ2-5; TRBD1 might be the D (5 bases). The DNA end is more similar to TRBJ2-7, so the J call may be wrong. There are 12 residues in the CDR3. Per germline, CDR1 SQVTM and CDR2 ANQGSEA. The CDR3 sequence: CSVGQGIHEQYF. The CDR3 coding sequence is TGCAGCGTTGGCCAGGGCATCCACGAGCAGTACTTC.

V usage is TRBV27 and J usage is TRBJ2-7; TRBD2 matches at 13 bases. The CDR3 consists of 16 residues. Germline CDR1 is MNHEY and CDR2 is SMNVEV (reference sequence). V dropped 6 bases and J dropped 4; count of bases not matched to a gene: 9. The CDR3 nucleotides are TGTGCCAGCAGCCCCGCGGGACTAGCGGGACGTTACGAGCAGTACTTC. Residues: CASSPAGLAGRYEQYF.

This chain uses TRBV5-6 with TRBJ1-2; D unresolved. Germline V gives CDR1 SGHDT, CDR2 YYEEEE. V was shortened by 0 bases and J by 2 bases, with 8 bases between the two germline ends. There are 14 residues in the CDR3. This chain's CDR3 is CASSLGQANYGYTF. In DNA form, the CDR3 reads TGTGCCAGCAGCTTGGGGCAGGCGAACTATGGCTACACCTTC.

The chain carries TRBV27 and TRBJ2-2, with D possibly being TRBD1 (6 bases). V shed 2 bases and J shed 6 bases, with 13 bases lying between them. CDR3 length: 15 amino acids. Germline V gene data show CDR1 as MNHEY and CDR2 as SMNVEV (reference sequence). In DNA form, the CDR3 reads TGTGCCAGCAGTTTAACCAGGGGAAGGGCCGGGGAGCTGTTTTTT. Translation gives CASSLTRGRAGELFF.

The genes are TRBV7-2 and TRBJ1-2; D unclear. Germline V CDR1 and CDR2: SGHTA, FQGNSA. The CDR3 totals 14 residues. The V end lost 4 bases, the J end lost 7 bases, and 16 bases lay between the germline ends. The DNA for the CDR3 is TGTGCCAGCAGCTCTAGGGCGGAGGAAGGTGGCTACACCTTC. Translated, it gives CASSSRAEEGGYTF. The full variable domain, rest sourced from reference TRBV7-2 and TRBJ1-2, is GAGVSQSPSNKVTEKGKDVELRCDPISGHTALYWYRQSLGQGLEFLIYFQGNSAPDKSGLPSDRFSAERTGGSVSTLTIQRTQQEDSAVYLCASSSRAEEGGYTFGSGTRLTVV.

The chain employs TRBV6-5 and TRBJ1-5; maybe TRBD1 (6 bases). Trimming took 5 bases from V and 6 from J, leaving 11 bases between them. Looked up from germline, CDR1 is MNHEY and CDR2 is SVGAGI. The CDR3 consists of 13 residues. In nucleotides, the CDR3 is TGTGCCAGCAGTATAACAGGGCGTCAGCCCCAGCATTTT. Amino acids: CASSITGRQPQHF.

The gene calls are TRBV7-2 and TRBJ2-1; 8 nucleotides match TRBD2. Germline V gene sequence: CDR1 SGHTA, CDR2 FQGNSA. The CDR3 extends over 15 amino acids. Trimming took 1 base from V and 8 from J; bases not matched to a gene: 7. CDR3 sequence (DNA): TGTGCCAGCAGCTTAGGGACTAGCATTTTCGATGAGCAGTTCTTC. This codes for CASSLGTSIFDEQFF.

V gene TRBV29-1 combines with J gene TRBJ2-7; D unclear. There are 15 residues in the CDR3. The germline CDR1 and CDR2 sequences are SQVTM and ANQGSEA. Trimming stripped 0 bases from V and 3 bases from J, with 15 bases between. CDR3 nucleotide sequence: TGCAGCGTTGAAGATTCGCCTAGGAAGATCTACGAGCAGTACTTC. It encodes CSVEDSPRKIYEQYF.

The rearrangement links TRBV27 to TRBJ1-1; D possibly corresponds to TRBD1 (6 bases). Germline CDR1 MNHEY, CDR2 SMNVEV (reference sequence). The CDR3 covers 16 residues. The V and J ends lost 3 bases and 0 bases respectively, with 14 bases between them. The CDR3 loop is CASSLLRGTLNTEAFF. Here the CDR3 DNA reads TGTGCCAGCAGTTTGCTCAGGGGAACGCTGAACACTGAAGCTTTCTTT.

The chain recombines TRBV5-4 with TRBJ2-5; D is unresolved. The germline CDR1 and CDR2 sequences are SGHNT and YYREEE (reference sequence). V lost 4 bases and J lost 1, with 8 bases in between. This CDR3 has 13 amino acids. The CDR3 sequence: CASSPVLQETQYF. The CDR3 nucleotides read TGTGCCAGCAGCCCTGTCCTCCAAGAGACCCAGTACTTC.